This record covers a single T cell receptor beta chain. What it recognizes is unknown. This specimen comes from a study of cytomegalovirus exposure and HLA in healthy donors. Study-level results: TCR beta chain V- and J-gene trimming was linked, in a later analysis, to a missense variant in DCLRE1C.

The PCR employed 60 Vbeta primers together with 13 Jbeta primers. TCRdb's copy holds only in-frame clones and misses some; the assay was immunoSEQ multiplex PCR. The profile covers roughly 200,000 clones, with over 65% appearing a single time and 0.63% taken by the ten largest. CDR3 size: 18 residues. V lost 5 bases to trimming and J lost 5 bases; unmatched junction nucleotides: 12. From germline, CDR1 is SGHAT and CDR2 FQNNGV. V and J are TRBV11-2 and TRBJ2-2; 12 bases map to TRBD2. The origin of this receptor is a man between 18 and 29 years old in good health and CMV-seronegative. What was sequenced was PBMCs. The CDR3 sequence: CASSGRLAGDIITGELFF. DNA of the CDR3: TGTGCCAGCAGCGGAAGACTAGCGGGAGATATAATAACCGGGGAGCTGTTTTTT.